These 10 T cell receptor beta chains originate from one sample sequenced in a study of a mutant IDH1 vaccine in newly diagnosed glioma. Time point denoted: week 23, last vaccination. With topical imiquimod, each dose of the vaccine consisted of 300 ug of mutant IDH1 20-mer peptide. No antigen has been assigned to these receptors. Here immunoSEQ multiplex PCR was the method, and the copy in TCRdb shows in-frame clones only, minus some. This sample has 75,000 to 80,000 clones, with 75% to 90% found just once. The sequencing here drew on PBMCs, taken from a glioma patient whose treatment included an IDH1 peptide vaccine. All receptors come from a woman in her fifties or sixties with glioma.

The CDR3 loop reads CSVDLGQGPGGYTF. As DNA, the CDR3 is TGCAGCGTTGATCTCGGACAGGGGCCAGGTGGCTACACCTTC. The chain uses TRBV29-1 and TRBJ1-2, with TRBD1 matching over 9 bases. The germline V gene encodes CDR1 SQVTM and CDR2 ANQGSEA. This CDR3 spans 14 amino acids. V lost 3 bases to trimming and J lost 7 bases; unmatched junction nucleotides: 9.

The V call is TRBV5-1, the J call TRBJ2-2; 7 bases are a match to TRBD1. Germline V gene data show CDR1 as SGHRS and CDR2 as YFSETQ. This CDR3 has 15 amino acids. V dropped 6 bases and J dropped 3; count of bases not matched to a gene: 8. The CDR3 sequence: CASTGTATYTGELFF. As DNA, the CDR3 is TGCGCCAGCACGGGGACAGCGACTTACACCGGGGAGCTGTTTTTT.

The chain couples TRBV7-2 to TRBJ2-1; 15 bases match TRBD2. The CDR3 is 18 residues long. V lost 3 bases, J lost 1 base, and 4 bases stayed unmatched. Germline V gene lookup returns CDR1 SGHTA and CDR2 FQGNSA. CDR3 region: CASSFLGLAGGSYNEQFF. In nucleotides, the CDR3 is TGTGCCAGCAGCTTCCTAGGACTAGCGGGAGGGTCCTACAATGAGCAGTTCTTC.

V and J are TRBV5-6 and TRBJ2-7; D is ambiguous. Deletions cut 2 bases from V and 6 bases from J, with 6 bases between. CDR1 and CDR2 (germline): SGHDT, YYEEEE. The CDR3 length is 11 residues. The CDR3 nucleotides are TGTGCCAGCAGCTTATCGGGCGAGCAGTACTTC. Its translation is CASSLSGEQYF. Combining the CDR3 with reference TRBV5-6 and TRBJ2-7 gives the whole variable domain DAGVTQSPTHLIKTRGQQVTLRCSPKSGHDTVSWYQQALGQGPQFIFQYYEEEERQRGNFPDRFSGHQFPNYSSELNVNALLLGDSALYLCASSLSGEQYFGPGTRLTVT.

CDR3 amino acids: CASSQGGQGGETQYF. CDR3 bases: TGTGCCAGCAGCCAAGGAGGACAGGGGGGAGAGACCCAGTACTTC. This rearrangement joins TRBV4-2 to TRBJ2-5; TRBD1 agrees at 10 bases. The CDR3 loop spans 15 amino acids. Germline assignment: CDR1 LGHNA and CDR2 YNFKEQ. V shed 1 base and J 4 bases; nucleotides not matched to a gene: 3.

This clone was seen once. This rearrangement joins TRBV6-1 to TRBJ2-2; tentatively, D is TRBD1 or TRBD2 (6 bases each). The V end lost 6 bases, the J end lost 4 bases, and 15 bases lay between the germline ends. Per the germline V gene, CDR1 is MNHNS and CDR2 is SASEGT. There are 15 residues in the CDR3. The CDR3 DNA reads TGTGCCAGCAGGGGGGGCAGGGATGGCACCGGGGAGCTGTTTTTT. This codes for CASRGGRDGTGELFF.

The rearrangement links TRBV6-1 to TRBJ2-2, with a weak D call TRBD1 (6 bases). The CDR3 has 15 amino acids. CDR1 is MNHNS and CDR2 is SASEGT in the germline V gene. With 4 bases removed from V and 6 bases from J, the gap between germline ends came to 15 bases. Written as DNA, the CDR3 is TGTGCCAGCAGTGTGGGGGCGTGGGTCGCCGGGGAGCTGTTTTTT. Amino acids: CASSVGAWVAGELFF.

The CDR3 DNA is TGTGCCAGCAGCTTGAGGCAGCCGACACGGTCTGGGGCCAACGTCCTGACTTTC. The encoded protein is CASSLRQPTRSGANVLTF. This rearrangement joins TRBV7-6 to TRBJ2-6, with D uncertain. With 3 bases removed from V and 1 base from J, the gap between germline ends came to 16 bases. The CDR3 totals 18 residues. Germline V gives CDR1 SGHVS, CDR2 FNYEAQ. Full variable domain (outside the CDR3, taken from reference TRBV7-6 and TRBJ2-6): GAGVSQSPRYKVTKRGQDVALRCDPISGHVSLYWYRQALGQGPEFLTYFNYEAQQDKSGLPNDRFSAERPEGSISTLTIQRTEQRDSAMYRCASSLRQPTRSGANVLTFGAGSRLTVL.

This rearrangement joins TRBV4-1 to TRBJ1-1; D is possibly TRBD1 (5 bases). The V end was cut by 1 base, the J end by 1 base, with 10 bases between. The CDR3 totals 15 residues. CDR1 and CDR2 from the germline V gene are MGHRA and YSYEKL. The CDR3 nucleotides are TGCGCCAGCAGCCAAGGGGGGTGGGGGAACACTGAAGCTTTCTTT. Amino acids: CASSQGGWGNTEAFF.

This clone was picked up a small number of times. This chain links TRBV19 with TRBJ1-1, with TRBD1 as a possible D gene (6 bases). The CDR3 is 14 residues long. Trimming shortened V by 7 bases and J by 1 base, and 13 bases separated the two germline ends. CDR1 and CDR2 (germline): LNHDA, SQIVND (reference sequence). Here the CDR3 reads CASTLTGPNTEAFF. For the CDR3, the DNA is TGTGCCAGTACCCTGACAGGCCCGAACACTGAAGCTTTCTTT.